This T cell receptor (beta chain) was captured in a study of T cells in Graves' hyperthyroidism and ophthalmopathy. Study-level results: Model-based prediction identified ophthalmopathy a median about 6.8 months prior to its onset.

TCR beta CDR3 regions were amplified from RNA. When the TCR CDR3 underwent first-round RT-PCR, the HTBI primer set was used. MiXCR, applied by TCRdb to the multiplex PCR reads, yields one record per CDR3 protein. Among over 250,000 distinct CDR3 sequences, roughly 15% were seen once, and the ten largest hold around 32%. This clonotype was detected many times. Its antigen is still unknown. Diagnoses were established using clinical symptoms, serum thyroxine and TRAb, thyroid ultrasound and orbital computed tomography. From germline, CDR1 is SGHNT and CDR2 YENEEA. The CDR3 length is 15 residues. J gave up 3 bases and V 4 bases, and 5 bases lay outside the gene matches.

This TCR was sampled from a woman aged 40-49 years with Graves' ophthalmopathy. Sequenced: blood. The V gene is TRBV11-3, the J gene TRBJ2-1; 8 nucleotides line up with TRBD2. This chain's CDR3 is CASSSKRGSYNEQFF. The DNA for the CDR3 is TGTGCCAGCAGCTCCAAGCGGGGGAGCTACAATGAGCAGTTCTTC.